These 23 T cell receptor beta chains originate from one sample sequenced in a study of blood T cell repertoires in COVID-19 (dated by TCRdb to about 2020). Library creation used the immunoSEQ multiplex PCR assay. Here the immuneACCESS table is served through TCRdb, limited to in-frame sequences with V and J called. Missing clones are a known gap in these copies; in checked studies unresolved V genes cover under half, and the rest lacks a known reason. The sample profile shows approximately 230,000 clones; 65% to 90% of them were found once. The ten largest make up more than 1.5% of the sample. Material for sequencing was PBMCs or T cells enriched from blood (not recorded which). The receptors here all came from a man aged 40-49 years who had recovered from COVID-19.

This clone was counted only a few times. V gene TRBV20-1 combines with J gene TRBJ2-7; 8 bases map to TRBD2. V was clipped by 3 bases and J by 2 bases; unmatched bases: 6. The CDR3 has 14 amino acids. The germline V gene encodes CDR1 DFQATT and CDR2 SNEGSKA (reference sequence). In nucleotides, the CDR3 is TGCAGTGCTAGTCTAGGACTAGCACCCTACGAGCAGTACTTC. This sequence encodes CSASLGLAPYEQYF.

This clone was counted only a few times. The chain couples TRBV7-9 to TRBJ2-6; weak D call: TRBD1 (6 bases). CDR1 is SEHNR and CDR2 is FQNEAQ in the germline V gene (reference sequence). CDR3 length equals 18 residues. Trimming pared 5 bases from V and 0 bases from J, leaving 17 bases between. CDR3 protein: CASSRTRGRSSGANVLTF. As DNA, the CDR3 is TGTGCCAGCAGCCGCACCAGGGGACGTAGCTCTGGGGCCAACGTCCTGACTTTC.

With respect to this clone: Other DNA sequences from this sample encode an identical CDR3 as well. The chain couples TRBV27 to TRBJ2-1, with TRBD2 matching over 11 bases. Germline V gene lookup returns CDR1 MNHEY and CDR2 SMNVEV (reference sequence). The CDR3 sequence is 15 residues long. With 5 bases clipped from V and 4 bases from J, the junction kept 4 bases outside the gene matches. This CDR3 is CASSPGTSGYNEQFF. CDR3 nucleotides: TGTGCCAGCAGTCCCGGGACTAGCGGATACAATGAGCAGTTCTTC.

The chain links TRBV29-1 to TRBJ1-2, with 7 positions matching TRBD1. The germline CDR1 and CDR2 sequences are SQVTM and ANQGSEA. CDR3 length: 15 residues. Trimming took 7 bases from V and 4 from J; bases not matched to a gene: 15. The CDR3: CSAVGRGVISYGYTF. The CDR3 nucleotides are TGCAGCGCTGTGGGCAGGGGGGTAATTAGCTATGGCTACACCTTC.

The gene calls are TRBV27 and TRBJ2-7; possibly TRBD2 for D (6 bases). The CDR3 extends over 9 amino acids. Germline assignment: CDR1 MNHEY and CDR2 SMNVEV (reference sequence). The CDR3, as DNA: TGTGCCAGCAGTTTATCAGGAGGGGTC. Encoded protein: CASSLSGGV.

This chain joins TRBV3-1 (or the pseudogene TRBV3-2) and TRBJ2-2; 7 nucleotides agree with TRBD1. Losses at the gene ends were 6 bases for V and 3 bases for J; bases not matched to a gene: 4. CDR3 length: 14 amino acids. The V gene's germline CDR1 is LGHDT and CDR2 YNNKEL (reference sequence). The CDR3 DNA reads as TGTGCCAGCAGGACAGGGTATGACACCGGGGAGCTGTTTTTT. Translated, it gives CASRTGYDTGELFF.

The chain is built from TRBV5-1 and TRBJ1-1; D remains unclear. CDR3 length: 14 amino acids. Between the trimmed V and J ends, which lost 1 base and 1 base, there was a span of 8 bases. Per germline, CDR1 SGHRS and CDR2 YFSETQ. CDR3 nucleotides: TGCGCCAGCAGCTTGCAGACTTCGAACACTGAAGCTTTCTTT. Amino acid sequence: CASSLQTSNTEAFF. The full variable domain, with the rest looked up from reference TRBV5-1 and TRBJ1-1, is KAGVTQTPRYLIKTRGQQVTLSCSPISGHRSVSWYQQTPGQGLQFLFEYFSETQRNKGNFPGRFSGRQFSNSRSEMNVSTLELGDSALYLCASSLQTSNTEAFFGQGTRLTVV.

This clone was recorded once. The V gene is TRBV19, the J gene TRBJ2-1, with 8 bases identical to TRBD2. V dropped 8 bases and J dropped 4; count of bases not matched to a gene: 4. This CDR3 region has 13 residues. Per the germline V gene, CDR1 is LNHDA and CDR2 is SQIVND (reference sequence). As DNA, the CDR3 is TGTGCCAGTCAACTAGCGGAATACAATGAGCAGTTCTTC. Translating it yields CASQLAEYNEQFF.

The chain combines TRBV7-2 with TRBJ1-2; tentatively, D is TRBD1 (5 bases). Trimming took off 4 bases at V and 3 bases at J, with 12 bases between the two ends. Germline V gene lookup returns CDR1 SGHTA and CDR2 FQGNSA. The CDR3 runs to 14 residues. The CDR3 nucleotides read TGTGCCAGCAGCTCCGTTGGGGGGGACTATGGCTACACCTTC. Its protein is CASSSVGGDYGYTF.

This chain uses TRBV5-1 with TRBJ2-5, with 15 bases matching TRBD2. CDR1 is SGHRS, CDR2 YFSETQ, per germline. The CDR3 loop spans 18 amino acids. V gave up 4 bases and J gave up 1 base; unmatched junction bases: 8. CDR3 coding DNA: TGCGCCAGCAGCAGAAGGACTAGCGGGGGGGTCACCCAAGAGACCCAGTACTTC. Translation gives CASSRRTSGGVTQETQYF.

The V gene is TRBV3-1 (or the pseudogene TRBV3-2), the J gene TRBJ2-7; the match to TRBD1 covers 8 bases. Germline V gene data show CDR1 as LGHDT and CDR2 as YNNKEL (reference sequence). With V trimmed by 4 bases and J by 9 bases, 14 bases remained unmatched. The CDR3 is 15 amino acids. CDR3 DNA sequence: TGTGCCAGCAGCCCTGGACAGGGCCCCCCGCTAGGGCAGTACTTC. Encoded protein: CASSPGQGPPLGQYF.

This clone was observed a handful of times. The chain employs TRBV7-2 and TRBJ2-7; 13 nucleotides agree with TRBD2. CDR1 is SGHTA and CDR2 is FQGNSA in the germline V gene. Unmatched junction bases numbered 2, after V lost 4 bases and J lost 2 bases. This CDR3 is 15 amino acids long. The CDR3 sequence: CASSSTSGGAYEQYF. The CDR3 bases are TGTGCCAGCAGCTCTACTAGCGGGGGGGCCTACGAGCAGTACTTC.

This chain links TRBV15 with TRBJ1-1; D call uncertain. CDR3 size: 15 residues. Trimming pared 1 base from V and 1 base from J, leaving 10 bases between. Looked up from germline, CDR1 is LNHNV and CDR2 is YYDKDF (reference sequence). CDR3 sequence reads: CATSRGGRRNTEAFF. The CDR3 nucleotides are TGTGCCACCAGCAGAGGAGGGCGGCGGAACACTGAAGCTTTCTTT.

Only a few counts were recorded for this clone. CDR3 in DNA: TGTGCCAGCTCACCACCGTTGGCGCGGGATGAAAAACTGTTTTTT. Translating gives CASSPPLARDEKLFF. This chain links TRBV18 with TRBJ1-4; no reliable D call. Trimming took 0 bases from V and 6 from J, leaving 11 bases between them. The germline gives CDR1 KGHSH, CDR2 LQKENI. The CDR3 length is 15 residues.

Turning to this clone: Other DNA sequences from this sample encode an identical CDR3 as well. The chain uses TRBV30 and TRBJ1-5; TRBD1 is a possible D gene (6 bases). Germline CDR1 is GTSNPN and CDR2 is SVGIG (reference sequence). The CDR3 is 13 amino acids. V lost 4 bases and J 0 bases, leaving 7 bases between the germline ends. CDR3 sequence (DNA): TGTGCCTGGACAGGGGATAGCAATCAGCCCCAGCATTTT. Translation gives CAWTGDSNQPQHF.

This clone has a handful of counts. The chain combines TRBV5-1 with TRBJ1-1, with TRBD1 matching 8 bases. Trimming removed 0 bases from V and 5 bases from J; junction bases left unmatched: 6. Germline-derived CDR1 and CDR2 are SGHRS and YFSETQ. The CDR3 runs to 15 residues. As DNA, the CDR3 is TGCGCCAGCAGCTTGGACGGACAGGGAGAAACTGAAGCTTTCTTT. It encodes CASSLDGQGETEAFF. The entire variable domain, with the rest obtained from reference TRBV5-1 and TRBJ1-1, is as follows: KAGVTQTPRYLIKTRGQQVTLSCSPISGHRSVSWYQQTPGQGLQFLFEYFSETQRNKGNFPGRFSGRQFSNSRSEMNVSTLELGDSALYLCASSLDGQGETEAFFGQGTRLTVV.

CDR3 in DNA: TGTGCCAGCAGCGGGGAGATTTCTGAAGCTTTCTTT. This translates into CASSGEISEAFF. The rearrangement links TRBV11-2 to TRBJ1-1; no clear D. V lost 5 bases, J lost 6 bases, and 10 bases lay in between. The V gene's germline CDR1 is SGHAT and CDR2 FQNNGV. This CDR3 is built from 12 residues.

This chain links TRBV6-5 with TRBJ2-7, with 9 bases fitting TRBD2. The germline CDR1 and CDR2 sequences are MNHEY and SVGAGI. J lost 3 bases, V lost 6 bases, and 3 bases had no gene match. The CDR3 spans 13 residues. As DNA, the CDR3 is TGTGCCAGCAGCGATAGCGGGGGCTACGAGCAGTACTTC. Residues: CASSDSGGYEQYF.

This chain links TRBV19 with TRBJ1-3; no clear D gene. V lost 3 bases to trimming and J lost 0 bases, with 6 bases between them. From germline, CDR1 is LNHDA and CDR2 SQIVND (reference sequence). This CDR3 is 14 amino acids long. The CDR3 nucleotides are TGTGCCAGTAGTATCTTCAGCTCTGGAAACACCATATATTTT. This sequence encodes CASSIFSSGNTIYF.

This sequence joins TRBV6-5 and TRBJ2-4; 8 bases map to TRBD2. The V gene end was trimmed by 2 bases and the J gene end by 3 bases; junction bases not matched to a gene: 3. CDR1 MNHEY and CDR2 SVGAGI come from the germline V gene. The CDR3 runs to 15 residues. The CDR3 DNA reads TGTGCCAGCAGTTACACCCGGGAGGGCAAAAACATTCAGTACTTC. Translating it yields CASSYTREGKNIQYF.

This clone was seen only a few times. The genes are TRBV29-1 and TRBJ1-1, with 7 positions matching TRBD1. There are 13 residues in the CDR3. CDR1 is SQVTM, CDR2 ANQGSEA, per germline. V lost 7 bases to trimming and J lost 1 base; unmatched junction nucleotides: 6. Here the CDR3 DNA reads TGCAGCGGCGGACAGGCTTGGAACACTGAAGCTTTCTTT. Encoded protein: CSGGQAWNTEAFF. The variable domain in full, with the rest retrieved from reference TRBV29-1 and TRBJ1-1, is SAVISQKPSRDICQRGTSLTIQCQVDSQVTMMFWYRQQPGQSLTLIATANQGSEATYESGFVIDKFPISRPNLTFSTLTVSNMSPEDSSIYLCSGGQAWNTEAFFGQGTRLTVV.

The CDR3 is CASRTGQLVDGYTF. DNA for the CDR3: TGTGCCAGCAGGACAGGACAACTAGTCGATGGCTACACCTTC. V gene TRBV11-2 combines with J gene TRBJ1-2, with D possibly being TRBD1 (6 bases). The CDR3 extends over 14 amino acids. Trimming removed 6 bases at V and 6 bases at J, with 17 bases between. Germline V gene sequence: CDR1 SGHAT, CDR2 FQNNGV.

This rearrangement joins TRBV5-1 to TRBJ2-1, with TRBD2 matching 9 bases. This CDR3 has 17 amino acids. Trimming cost V 0 bases and J 4 bases; bases outside gene matches: 8. Germline CDR1 is SGHRS and CDR2 is YFSETQ. The CDR3 loop reads CASSLGGGRARYNEQFF. Written as DNA, the CDR3 is TGCGCCAGCAGCTTGGGTGGCGGGAGGGCAAGGTACAATGAGCAGTTCTTC.